This T cell receptor (beta chain) originates from a study of cytomegalovirus exposure and HLA in healthy donors. Germline lookup yields CDR1 SNHLY and CDR2 FYNNEI. There are 14 residues in the CDR3. Trimming at V came to 7 bases and at J to 5 bases, leaving 10 bases not matched to a gene. Findings and limits, study-wide: The study labeled more than 150 TCR beta chains cytomegalovirus-associated.

Points on this clone: Its antigen remains unknown.

Sequencing used immunoSEQ multiplex PCR; TCRdb keeps in-frame clones, though not all of them. The sample includes 75,000 to 85,000 clones, more than 75% of them seen just once. This TCR was sampled from a man aged 25-40 years in good health and CMV-seronegative. The sequencing input was PBMCs. The J gene is TRBJ1-1, the V gene TRBV2, with 7 bases matching TRBD1. CDR3 sequence: CASNRQGTGTEAFF. The CDR3, as DNA: TGTGCCAGCAACAGACAGGGCACGGGGACTGAAGCTTTCTTT. Combining the CDR3 with reference TRBV2 and TRBJ1-1 gives the whole variable domain EPEVTQTPSHQVTQMGQEVILRCVPISNHLYFYWYRQILGQKVEFLVSFYNNEISEKSEIFDDQFSVERPDGSNFTLKIRSTKLEDSAMYFCASNRQGTGTEAFFGQGTRLTVV.